These 9 T cell receptor beta chains originate from one sample sequenced in a study of control samples from healthy donors and cancer patients. Assay used: immunoSEQ multiplex PCR; TCRdb lists only in-frame clones, some missing. The sample includes 75,000 to 90,000 clones, over 75% of them seen just once. The sample consisted of blood. Receptor source: a woman in her 40s in good health.

CDR3 in DNA: TGTGCCTGGCTCAACAGGGGGCGCAACACTGAAGCTTTCTTT. The encoded protein is CAWLNRGRNTEAFF. The chain is built from TRBV30 and TRBJ1-1; 9 nucleotides line up with TRBD1. The germline V gene has CDR1 GTSNPN and CDR2 SVGIG (reference sequence). V shed 5 bases and J 2 bases; nucleotides not matched to a gene: 6. This CDR3 region has 14 residues.

The V gene is TRBV5-5, the J gene TRBJ2-5, with no clear D. CDR1 SGHKS and CDR2 YYEKEE come from the germline V gene (reference sequence). The CDR3 is 13 amino acids. V was pared by 1 base and J by 5 bases, with 9 bases between. The CDR3 sequence: CASSLFQEETQYF. CDR3 nucleotide sequence: TGTGCCAGCAGCTTGTTCCAGGAGGAGACCCAGTACTTC. Full variable domain (rest looked up from reference TRBV5-5 and TRBJ2-5): DAGVTQSPTHLIKTRGQQVTLRCSPISGHKSVSWYQQVLGQGPQFIFQYYEKEERGRGNFPDRFSARQFPNYSSELNVNALLLGDSALYLCASSLFQEETQYFGPGTRLLVL.

The V gene is TRBV18, the J gene TRBJ2-7; 13 bases align to TRBD2. CDR3 length: 15 amino acids. CDR1 is KGHSH and CDR2 is LQKENI in the germline V gene. The ends lost 2 bases at V and 2 bases at J; junction bases unmatched: 0. The CDR3 protein is CASSPTSGGAYEQYF. The CDR3 coding sequence is TGTGCCAGCTCACCAACTAGCGGGGGGGCCTACGAGCAGTACTTC. Full variable domain (rest looked up from reference TRBV18 and TRBJ2-7): NAGVMQNPRHLVRRRGQEARLRCSPMKGHSHVYWYRQLPEEGLKFMVYLQKENIIDESGMPKERFSAEFPKEGPSILRIQQVVRGDSAAYFCASSPTSGGAYEQYFGPGTRLTVT.

This clone was picked up one time. J is TRBJ2-7 and V is TRBV4-1; D gene uncertain. CDR3 size: 13 residues. The germline V and J ends were trimmed by 2 bases and 6 bases, with 11 bases remaining between them. CDR1 is MGHRA, CDR2 YSYEKL, per germline. CDR3 DNA sequence: TGCGCCAGCAGCCAATTGGGCCTGGGCGAGCAGTACTTC. Amino acid sequence: CASSQLGLGEQYF.

The rearrangement uses TRBV5-5 and TRBJ1-4; D is possibly TRBD1 (6 bases). The CDR3 sequence is 15 residues long. V lost 4 bases and J lost 2, with 12 bases in between. CDR1 is SGHKS, CDR2 YYEKEE, per germline (reference sequence). The CDR3 is CASSALGGTNEKLFF. The CDR3 region has the DNA TGTGCCAGCAGCGCTTTAGGGGGTACTAATGAAAAACTGTTTTTT. Based on the CDR3 plus reference TRBV5-5 and TRBJ1-4, the full variable domain is DAGVTQSPTHLIKTRGQQVTLRCSPISGHKSVSWYQQVLGQGPQFIFQYYEKEERGRGNFPDRFSARQFPNYSSELNVNALLLGDSALYLCASSALGGTNEKLFFGSGTQLSVL.

This chain connects TRBV5-4 to TRBJ1-1; D is perhaps TRBD1 (6 bases). CDR1 SGHNT and CDR2 YYREEE come from the germline V gene (reference sequence). The CDR3 consists of 15 residues. The germline V and J ends were trimmed by 0 bases and 2 bases, with 11 bases remaining between them. The CDR3 DNA follows: TGTGCCAGCAGCTTGGAAGGGGGAGGAAACACTGAAGCTTTCTTT. Translated: CASSLEGGGNTEAFF.

This chain links TRBV19 with TRBJ1-5; TRBD1 might be the D (6 bases). V lost 5 bases to trimming and J lost 2 bases, with 13 bases between them. Germline CDR1 is LNHDA and CDR2 is SQIVND (reference sequence). The CDR3 loop spans 15 amino acids. The CDR3 region is CASSPLGGGNQPQHF. Written as DNA, the CDR3 is TGTGCCAGTAGTCCCCTAGGGGGGGGCAATCAGCCCCAGCATTTT.

The DNA for the CDR3 is TGTGCCAGGTTAAGGGGCTCCTACGAGCAGTACTTC. This translates into CARLRGSYEQYF. The chain joins TRBV7-3 to TRBJ2-7, with D perhaps matching TRBD1 (5 bases). Germline V gives CDR1 SGHTA, CDR2 FQGTGA. The CDR3 runs 12 residues. Trimming took 9 bases from V and 0 from J, leaving 9 bases between them.

This sequence joins TRBV3-1 (or the pseudogene TRBV3-2) and TRBJ1-2; D may be TRBD1 (5 bases). The CDR3 runs 16 residues. Trimming took off 0 bases at V and 4 bases at J, with 15 bases between the two ends. Germline lookup yields CDR1 LGHDT and CDR2 YNNKEL (reference sequence). The CDR3 region is CASSQEFRAQGYGYTF. The CDR3 coding sequence is TGTGCCAGCAGCCAAGAGTTCAGGGCGCAGGGCTATGGCTACACCTTC.